This TCR beta chain appears in the sequencing data of a study of Ad26.COV2.S vaccination and SARS-CoV-2 variants. Treatment described: roughly 19 received Ad26.COV2.S at low or high dose, single or two shots; several received placebo; per-sample allocation not given. Day 63 after the first injection of vaccine or placebo was the sampling time. Germline CDR1 and CDR2: GTSNPN and SVGIG (reference sequence). The CDR3 is 12 residues long. Trimming at V came to 4 bases and at J to 6 bases, leaving 4 bases not matched to a gene. Sequenced by immunoSEQ multiplex PCR; TCRdb stores in-frame clones only, minus some. This sample carries a few hundred thousand clones, around nine tenths of them seen once, and the ten largest clones take around 3.6%.

Sequencing used peripheral blood, obtained in a trial of Ad26.COV2.S vaccine versus placebo. The clonotype originates from a person between 18 and 59 years old who received the Ad26.COV2.S COVID-19 vaccine or a placebo. This rearrangement joins TRBV30 to TRBJ1-2, with TRBD1 matching over 8 bases. The CDR3 reads CAWTLDRDGYTF. In nucleotides, the CDR3 is TGTGCCTGGACTTTGGACAGGGATGGCTACACCTTC. Complete variable domain (other parts from reference TRBV30 and TRBJ1-2): SQTIHQWPATLVQPVGSPLSLECTVEGTSNPNLYWYRQAAGRGLQLLFYSVGIGQISSEVPQNLSASRPQDRQFILSSKKLLLSDSGFYLCAWTLDRDGYTFGSGTRLTVV.